This T cell receptor beta chain stems from a study of Ad26.COV2.S vaccination and SARS-CoV-2 variants (dated by TCRdb to about 2021). Context from the whole study: Vaccine-arm donors came from COV1001, a multicentre, randomized, double-blind, placebo-controlled phase I-IIa trial of Ad26.COV2.S in healthy adults. Dosing of Ad26.COV2.S was intramuscular, at either 5x10^10 or 1x10^11 viral particles, delivered as one shot or as two shots spaced 56 days apart. TCRbeta repertoire sequencing was used to assess the specificity and breadth of SARS-CoV-2-reactive T cell receptors after Ad26.COV2.S vaccination. The TCR-sequenced set comprised approximately 30 samples: approximately 19 Ad26.COV2.S vaccine recipients, 5 placebo recipients and 8 SARS-CoV-2 convalescent individuals. Trial participants were randomized into five groups of five: low-dose or high-dose Ad26.COV2.S given once or twice, or placebo on both occasions. Blinding of investigators to trial group allocation was maintained during experiments and outcome assessment.

This specimen's treatment or condition label, per the study, means: roughly 20 received Ad26.COV2.S at low or high dose, single or two shots; several received placebo; per-sample allocation not given. Repertoires of vaccine and placebo recipients were sequenced from samples collected on day 63 after the first injection. Cohort 1b enrolled roughly 25 adults aged 18-55 years at a single site in Boston, USA, between 29 July and 7 August 2020. Ad26.COV2.S was a replication-incompetent adenovirus type 26 vector that expressed a prefusion-stabilized SARS-CoV-2 spike protein derived from the original Wuhan strain. This clone was observed once. No antigen is known for it. No qualities accompany the bases; no much larger clone lies one base away. TCRbeta CDR3 regions were sequenced with the immunoSEQ Assay. After extraction, genomic DNA underwent amplification by bias-controlled multiplex PCR, followed by high-throughput sequencing. The paper's data handling went like this. To quantify the absolute abundance of every unique TCRbeta CDR3 region, sequences were collapsed and filtered. T cell fraction was estimated by normalizing TCRbeta template counts to usable DNA, with usable DNA measured through amplification of reference genes found in all nucleated cells. Repertoire TCRs were annotated as SARS-CoV-2-specific when V gene, CDR3 amino acid sequence and J gene were exactly matched to a known reactive TCR set. The reference SARS-CoV-2 TCR set came from MIRA and was filtered for enrichment in COVID-19-positive ImmuneCODE repertoires, removing public or cross-reactive TCRs. Drawing on the MIRA antigens, annotated TCRs were analysed further at the level of specific ORF or position within ORF. Depth was the summed frequency of annotated unique rearrangements, while breadth was defined as annotated unique rearrangements over total unique productive rearrangements. Group comparisons of TCR breadth used two-sided Wilcoxon rank-sum tests. Drawn from immuneACCESS, this table holds only the in-frame rearrangements with V and J called that TCRdb kept. Clones are partly lost; checked studies trace under half to an unresolved V gene and leave the rest unexplained. The DNA was the basis for D and trimming; V, J and clone size are from that table. This sample lists about 500,000 clones; roughly nine tenths were detected once. The ten most abundant clones make up around 1.8% of the sample.

Here is what the overall study found, with its caveats: According to the authors, total T cell responses may have been underestimated by the TCR breadth and depth analyses. The study was not powered for comparison of responses between vaccine doses or regimens. Compared with placebo recipients, Ad26.COV2.S recipients showed higher spike-specific TCR breadth (P = 0.0014). After vaccination, spike-specific CD8+ and CD4+ T cell responses were reported to show substantial breadth. Comparable non-spike TCR breadth was observed between vaccine and placebo recipients, consistent with only spike being contained in the vaccine.

Between the V and J ends, shortened by 1 base and 7 bases respectively, the junction contains 11 bases. The CDR3 measures 14 amino acids from cysteine to phenylalanine. Only the CDR3 region is kept as DNA, spanning 42 bases read in frame from base 1. CDR1 and CDR2, looked up from the germline V gene (reference sequence), are LGHDT and YNNKEL. The sample in question was peripheral blood, obtained in a trial of Ad26.COV2.S vaccine versus placebo. The clonotype comes from a person aged 18-65 years who received the Ad26.COV2.S COVID-19 vaccine or a placebo. This receptor chain uses TRBV3-1 (or the pseudogene TRBV3-2) and TRBJ1-5; possibly the D gene is TRBD1, per 5 matching bases. The sequence in DNA is TGTGCCAGCAGCCAAGCCCCCACAGGCCAGCCCCAGCATTTT. Translated, this is CASSQAPTGQPQHF.